The 27 T cell receptor beta chains listed next were all sequenced from one sample in a study of T-cell memory formation after mild COVID-19. In TCRdb, the 5' RACE reads were re-called with MiXCR into one record per CDR3 protein. The sample carries hundreds of thousands of distinct CDR3 sequences, around 28% recorded once. Sequencing was performed on PBMCs or a T cell subset sorted from them (not recorded which). The receptors come from an adult woman who had mild COVID-19 (a few samples of this study predate the infection). Cell type and time point are not known.

V usage is TRBV7-2 and J usage is TRBJ2-5; a weak D match, TRBD2 (6 bases). CDR1 and CDR2 from the germline V gene are SGHTA and FQGNSA. The V gene lost 1 base and the J gene lost 5 bases, with 17 bases spanning the gap. The CDR3 loop spans 16 amino acids. CDR3 DNA sequence: TGTGCCAGCAGCTTAGGGGCGGGGCGTTCGTTCGAGACCCAGTACTTC. Protein product: CASSLGAGRSFETQYF.

This clonotype occurred a few times. The chain recombines TRBV6-5 with TRBJ2-6; D is ambiguous. The germline V gene encodes CDR1 MNHEY and CDR2 SVGAGI. CDR3 size: 16 residues. The V end lost 2 bases, the J end lost 4 bases, and 12 bases lay between the germline ends. The CDR3 sequence is CASSYRSVGGANVLTF. CDR3 nucleotide sequence: TGTGCCAGCAGTTACCGGTCCGTGGGGGGGGCCAACGTCCTGACTTTC.

This clonotype has a handful of counts. The rearrangement joins TRBV6-5 to TRBJ2-5; D unresolved. Germline values: CDR1 MNHEY, CDR2 SVGAGI. The V end was cut by 0 bases, the J end by 5 bases, with 4 bases between. The CDR3 loop spans 12 amino acids. DNA for the CDR3: TGTGCCAGCAGTTACTCACCCGAGACCCAGTACTTC. It encodes CASSYSPETQYF.

The rearrangement links TRBV6-1 to TRBJ1-2; D unclear. This CDR3 is 15 amino acids long. Trimming pared 7 bases from V and 0 bases from J, leaving 15 bases between. The germline gives CDR1 MNHNS, CDR2 SASEGT. CDR3 loop: CASNRGRTTNYGYTF. Written as DNA, the CDR3 is TGTGCCAGCAACCGCGGCAGGACGACTAACTATGGCTACACCTTC.

This clonotype showed up just a few times. The genes are TRBV29-1 and TRBJ2-3; 13 bases agree with TRBD2. Germline lookup yields CDR1 SQVTM and CDR2 ANQGSEA. With V trimmed by 3 bases and J by 3 bases, 0 bases remained unmatched. The CDR3 covers 14 residues. The DNA for the CDR3 is TGCAGCGTTGAGACTAGCGGGAGGACAGATACGCAGTATTTT. It translates to CSVETSGRTDTQYF.

This clonotype was counted a few times. The chain joins TRBV6-6 to TRBJ2-7; no clear D gene. Germline values: CDR1 MNHNY, CDR2 SVGAGI (reference sequence). This CDR3 region has 13 residues. V gave up 7 bases and J gave up 3 bases, with 13 bases separating them. The CDR3 sequence is CASMHPSDYEQYF. DNA of the CDR3: TGTGCCAGCATGCACCCGAGCGACTACGAGCAGTACTTC.

CDR3 sequence reads: CASSYEEFTDTQYF. The CDR3 nucleotides read TGTGCCAGCAGTTACGAGGAGTTCACAGATACGCAGTATTTT. This chain connects TRBV6-6 to TRBJ2-3; D ambiguous. Germline CDR1 reads MNHNY; CDR2 reads SVGAGI (reference sequence). This CDR3 has 14 amino acids. V dropped 2 bases and J dropped 2 bases, with 8 bases sitting between them.

This clonotype has more than one count but fewer than ten. This chain links TRBV10-3 with TRBJ1-1; perhaps TRBD1 as D (6 bases). The CDR3 is made up of 14 amino acids. Germline values: CDR1 ENHRY, CDR2 SYGVKD. Between the trimmed V and J ends, which lost 8 bases and 4 bases, there was a span of 17 bases. CDR3 nucleotide sequence: TGTGCCATCCACGGGGGGCGCTTGGGCACTGAAGCTTTCTTT. Protein sequence: CAIHGGRLGTEAFF.

This clonotype turned up a few times. This rearrangement joins TRBV18 to TRBJ1-2, with a weak D call TRBD1 (6 bases). The CDR3 is 16 amino acids. With 6 bases removed from V and 3 bases from J, the gap between germline ends came to 20 bases. Germline CDR1 is KGHSH and CDR2 is LQKENI. The CDR3 region has the DNA TGTGCCAGCTCGCTCGAACTCCCGGACAGAGACTATGGCTACACCTTC. This translates into CASSLELPDRDYGYTF. The full variable domain, in which reference TRBV18 and TRBJ1-2 provide the parts outside the CDR3, is NAGVMQNPRHLVRRRGQEARLRCSPMKGHSHVYWYRQLPEEGLKFMVYLQKENIIDESGMPKERFSAEFPKEGPSILRIQQVVRGDSAAYFCASSLELPDRDYGYTFGSGTRLTVV.

This clonotype was seen more than once but under ten times. The rearrangement links TRBV30 to TRBJ1-2; TRBD1 might be the D (6 bases). The CDR3 sequence is 11 residues long. Germline V gives CDR1 GTSNPN, CDR2 SVGIG (reference sequence). With 7 bases removed from V and 6 bases from J, the gap between germline ends came to 12 bases. In nucleotides, the CDR3 is TGTGCCTTCAACAGGGCACATGGCTACACCTTC. It specifies CAFNRAHGYTF.

The rearrangement links TRBV7-2 to TRBJ2-3; unclear D gene. The ends were cut back, 5 bases at V and 1 base at J, with 10 bases in the middle. The CDR3 has 14 residues. Germline V gives CDR1 SGHTA, CDR2 FQGNSA. DNA of the CDR3: TGTGCCAGCAGCCGCCAGCCCGGCACAGATACGCAGTATTTT. Amino acids: CASSRQPGTDTQYF.

This chain links TRBV15 with TRBJ2-4; D not resolved. This CDR3 spans 14 amino acids. CDR1 is LNHNV, CDR2 YYDKDF, per germline (reference sequence). With 0 bases removed from V and 8 bases from J, the gap between germline ends came to 11 bases. This chain's CDR3 is CATSRDLILDIQYF. The DNA of the CDR3 is TGTGCCACCAGCAGAGATTTAATACTTGACATTCAGTACTTC.

This clonotype was detected only once. The junction shows a germline mismatch at one end, possibly a read error. The V gene is TRBV29-1, the J gene TRBJ2-3; D might be TRBD2 (5 bases). Germline values: CDR1 SQVTM, CDR2 ANQGSEA. The CDR3 is 12 residues long. The CDR3 sequence: CSVEWESPNPAF. CDR3 nucleotides: TGCAGCGTTGAATGGGAGAGCCCCAACCCCGCTTTT.

The gene calls are TRBV24-1 and TRBJ2-2, with D perhaps given as TRBD1 or TRBD2 (5 bases each). The germline gives CDR1 KGHDR, CDR2 SFDVKD. This CDR3 is 13 amino acids long. Between the trimmed V and J ends, which lost 4 bases and 6 bases, there was a span of 8 bases. CDR3 residues: CATSDWDPGELFF. In DNA, the CDR3 is TGTGCCACCAGTGACTGGGACCCCGGGGAGCTGTTTTTT.

This clonotype was seen a few times. The chain has TRBV4-3 and TRBJ2-7; 12 nucleotides agree with TRBD2. The CDR3 extends over 15 amino acids. From germline, CDR1 is LGHNA and CDR2 YSLEER. V lost 3 bases and J lost 12; bases outside the gene matches: 12. The CDR3 sequence is CASSQTGTSGFQAYF. CDR3 DNA: TGCGCCAGCAGCCAGACCGGGACTAGCGGGTTCCAGGCGTACTTC.

This chain connects TRBV30 to TRBJ2-1; the match to TRBD1 covers 7 bases. CDR1 and CDR2 (germline): GTSNPN, SVGIG (reference sequence). The CDR3 runs to 15 residues. V shed 0 bases and J 6 bases; nucleotides not matched to a gene: 8. For the CDR3, the DNA is TGTGCCTGGAGTGTACCCGACAGGGCAGTCAATGAGCAGTTCTTC. This translates into CAWSVPDRAVNEQFF.

This chain links TRBV29-1 with TRBJ2-2; the D gene is possibly TRBD1 (6 bases). This CDR3 has 13 residues. Trimming removed 8 bases at V and 4 bases at J, with 14 bases between. CDR1 is SQVTM and CDR2 is ANQGSEA in the germline V gene. The CDR3 DNA sequence: TGCAGCCTACGAACAGGGCCCACCGGGGAGCTGTTTTTT. Translating gives CSLRTGPTGELFF.

The chain uses TRBV20-1 and TRBJ1-5; no clear D. Germline V CDR1 and CDR2: DFQATT, SNEGSKA (reference sequence). The length of the CDR3 is 13 residues. Deletions cut 5 bases from V and 6 bases from J, with 14 bases between. The CDR3 here is CSAARTYTQPQHF. The CDR3 nucleotides read TGCAGTGCTGCCCGGACGTACACTCAGCCCCAGCATTTT.

This clonotype was seen a handful of times. This chain connects TRBV5-1 to TRBJ1-4, with TRBD1 as a possible D gene (5 bases). This CDR3 is built from 15 residues. Germline CDR1 is SGHRS and CDR2 is YFSETQ. The V and J ends lost 0 bases and 6 bases respectively, with 12 bases between them. For the CDR3, the DNA is TGCGCCAGCAGCTTGGAGGGGACGGATTATGAAAAACTGTTTTTT. Protein sequence: CASSLEGTDYEKLFF.

The sample holds a few counts of this clonotype. J is TRBJ1-1 and V is TRBV7-9; D gene uncertain. Between the trimmed V and J ends, which lost 4 bases and 1 base, there was a span of 10 bases. Germline CDR1 SEHNR, CDR2 FQNEAQ (reference sequence). The CDR3 covers 14 residues. CDR3 region: CASSSSGANTEAFF. CDR3 DNA sequence: TGTGCCAGCAGCTCCTCGGGAGCGAACACTGAAGCTTTCTTT.

This chain uses TRBV6-5 with TRBJ2-1, with D perhaps TRBD2 (6 bases). The V gene lost 4 bases and the J gene lost 0 bases, with 13 bases spanning the gap. This CDR3 is 16 amino acids long. CDR1 and CDR2 (germline): MNHEY, SVGAGI. CDR3 nucleotides: TGTGCCAGCAGTTCGGCGTCGACTAGCTCCTACAATGAGCAGTTCTTC. Protein sequence: CASSSASTSSYNEQFF.

The DNA of the CDR3 is TGTGCCAGCTCACCACGGACAGGGGATGAGCAGTTCTTC. Translated, it gives CASSPRTGDEQFF. The V gene is TRBV18, the J gene TRBJ2-1, with 9 bases that match TRBD1. Losses at the gene ends were 1 base for V and 8 bases for J; bases not matched to a gene: 0. This CDR3 is 13 amino acids long. CDR1 and CDR2 from the germline V gene are KGHSH and LQKENI.

The chain uses TRBV29-1 and TRBJ2-1; 7 nucleotides align to TRBD2. CDR3 length equals 13 residues. Per germline, CDR1 SQVTM and CDR2 ANQGSEA. V trimming: 5 bases; J trimming: 4 bases; junction bases outside the gene matches: 5. The chain's CDR3 is CSVQSGIYNEQFF. In nucleotides, the CDR3 is TGCAGCGTTCAGAGCGGGATTTACAATGAGCAGTTCTTC.

This sequence joins TRBV15 and TRBJ2-7; 11 nucleotides align to TRBD1. V shed 3 bases and J 6 bases; nucleotides not matched to a gene: 4. Germline values: CDR1 LNHNV, CDR2 YYDKDF (reference sequence). The CDR3 has 14 residues. CDR3: CATSSGQGAREQYF. CDR3 DNA sequence: TGTGCCACCAGCAGCGGACAGGGGGCACGCGAGCAGTACTTC.

V and J are TRBV24-1 and TRBJ1-1, with D uncertain. The CDR3 contains 12 residues. The germline CDR1 and CDR2 sequences are KGHDR and SFDVKD. Deletions cut 1 base from V and 8 bases from J, with 7 bases between. CDR3 in amino acids: CATSDFGGEAFF. CDR3 DNA: TGTGCCACCAGTGATTTTGGCGGGGAAGCTTTCTTT.

This clonotype was found a few times. The chain carries TRBV20-1 and TRBJ1-2; D is perhaps TRBD1 (6 bases). Germline loops: CDR1 DFQATT, CDR2 SNEGSKA (reference sequence). Between the trimmed V and J ends, which lost 5 bases and 5 bases, there was a span of 9 bases. The CDR3 consists of 11 residues. The DNA of the CDR3 is TGCAGTGCTCGGACAGCGTATGGCTACACCTTC. It is translated as CSARTAYGYTF.

The chain joins TRBV7-9 to TRBJ1-6; D gene unclear. V gave up 0 bases and J gave up 8 bases, with 8 bases separating them. Germline lookup yields CDR1 SEHNR and CDR2 FQNEAQ (reference sequence). CDR3 size: 14 residues. The CDR3 DNA sequence: TGTGCCAGCAGCTTAGCGCTGAGGGATTCACCCCTCCACTTT. Translated: CASSLALRDSPLHF.